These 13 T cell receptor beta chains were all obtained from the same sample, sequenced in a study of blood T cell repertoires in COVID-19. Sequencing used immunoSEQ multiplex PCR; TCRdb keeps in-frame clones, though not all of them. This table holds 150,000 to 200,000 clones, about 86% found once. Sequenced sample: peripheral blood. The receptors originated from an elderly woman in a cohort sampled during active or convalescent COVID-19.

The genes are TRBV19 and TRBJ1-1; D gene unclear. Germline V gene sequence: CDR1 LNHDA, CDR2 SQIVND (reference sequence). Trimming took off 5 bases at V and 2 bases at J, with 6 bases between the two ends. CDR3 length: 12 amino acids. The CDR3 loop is CASSQINTEAFF. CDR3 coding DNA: TGTGCCAGTAGTCAGATCAACACTGAAGCTTTCTTT.

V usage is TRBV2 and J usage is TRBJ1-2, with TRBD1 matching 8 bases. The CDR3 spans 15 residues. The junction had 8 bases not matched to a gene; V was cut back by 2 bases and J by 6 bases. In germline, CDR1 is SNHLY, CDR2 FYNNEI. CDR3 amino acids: CASSESKGTGDGYTF. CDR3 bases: TGTGCCAGCAGTGAATCTAAAGGGACAGGCGATGGCTACACCTTC.

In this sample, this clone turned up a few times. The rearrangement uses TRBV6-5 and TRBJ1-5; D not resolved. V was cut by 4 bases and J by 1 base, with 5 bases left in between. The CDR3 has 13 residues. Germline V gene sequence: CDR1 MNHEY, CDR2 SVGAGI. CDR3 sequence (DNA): TGTGCCAGCAGTTCGCGGAGCAATCAGCCCCAGCATTTT. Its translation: CASSSRSNQPQHF.

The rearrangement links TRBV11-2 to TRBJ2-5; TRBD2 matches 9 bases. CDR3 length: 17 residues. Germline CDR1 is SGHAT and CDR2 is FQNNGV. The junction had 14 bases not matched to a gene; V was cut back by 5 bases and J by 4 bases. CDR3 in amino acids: CASSDTSLAGIRETQYF. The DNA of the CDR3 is TGTGCCAGCAGCGACACCTCTCTAGCGGGAATTAGAGAGACCCAGTACTTC.

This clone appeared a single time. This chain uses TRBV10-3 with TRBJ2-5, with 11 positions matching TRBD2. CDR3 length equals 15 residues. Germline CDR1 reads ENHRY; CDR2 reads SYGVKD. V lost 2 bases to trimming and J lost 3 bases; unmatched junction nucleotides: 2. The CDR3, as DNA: TGTGCCATCAGTGAGCCGGGACTAGCGGAAGAGACCCAGTACTTC. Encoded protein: CAISEPGLAEETQYF.

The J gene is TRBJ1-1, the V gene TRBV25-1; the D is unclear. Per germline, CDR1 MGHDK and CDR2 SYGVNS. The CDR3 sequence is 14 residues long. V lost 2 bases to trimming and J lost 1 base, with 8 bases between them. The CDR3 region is CASSEAPGNTEAFF. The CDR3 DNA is TGTGCCAGCAGTGAAGCCCCAGGGAACACTGAAGCTTTCTTT. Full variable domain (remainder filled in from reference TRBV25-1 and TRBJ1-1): EADIYQTPRYLVIGTGKKITLECSQTMGHDKMYWYQQDPGMELHLIHYSYGVNSTEKGDLSSESTVSRIRTEHFPLTLESARPSHTSQYLCASSEAPGNTEAFFGQGTRLTVV.

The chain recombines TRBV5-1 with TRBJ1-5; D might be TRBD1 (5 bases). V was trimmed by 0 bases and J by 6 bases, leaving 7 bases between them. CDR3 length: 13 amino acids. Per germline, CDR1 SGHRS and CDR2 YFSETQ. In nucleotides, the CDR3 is TGCGCCAGCAGCTTGGAAGGGGTTCAGCCCCAGCATTTT. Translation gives CASSLEGVQPQHF.

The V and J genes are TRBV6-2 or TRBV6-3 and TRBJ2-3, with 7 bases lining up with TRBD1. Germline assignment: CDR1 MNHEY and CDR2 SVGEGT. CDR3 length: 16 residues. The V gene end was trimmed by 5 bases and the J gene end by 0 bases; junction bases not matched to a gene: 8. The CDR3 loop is CASSPGQTSSTDTQYF. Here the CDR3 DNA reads TGTGCCAGCAGTCCGGGACAGACCTCTAGCACAGATACGCAGTATTTT.

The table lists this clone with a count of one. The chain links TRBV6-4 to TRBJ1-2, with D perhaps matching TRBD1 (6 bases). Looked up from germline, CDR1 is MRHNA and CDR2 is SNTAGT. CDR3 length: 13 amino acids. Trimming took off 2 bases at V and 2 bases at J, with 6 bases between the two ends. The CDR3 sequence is CASSDGTNYGYTF. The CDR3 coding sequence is TGTGCCAGCAGTGACGGGACAAACTATGGCTACACCTTC.

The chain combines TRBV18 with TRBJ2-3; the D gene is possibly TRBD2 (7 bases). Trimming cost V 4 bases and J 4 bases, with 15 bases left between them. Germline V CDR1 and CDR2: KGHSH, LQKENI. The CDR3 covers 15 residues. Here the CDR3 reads CASSHSMGGPDTQYF. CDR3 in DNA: TGTGCCAGCTCACACTCGATGGGGGGGCCAGATACGCAGTATTTT.

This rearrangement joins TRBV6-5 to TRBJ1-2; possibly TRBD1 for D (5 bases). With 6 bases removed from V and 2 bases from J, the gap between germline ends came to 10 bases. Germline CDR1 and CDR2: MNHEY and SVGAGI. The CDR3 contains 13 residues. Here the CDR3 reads CASSRQSNYGYTF. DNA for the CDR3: TGTGCCAGCAGCCGACAGTCGAACTATGGCTACACCTTC.

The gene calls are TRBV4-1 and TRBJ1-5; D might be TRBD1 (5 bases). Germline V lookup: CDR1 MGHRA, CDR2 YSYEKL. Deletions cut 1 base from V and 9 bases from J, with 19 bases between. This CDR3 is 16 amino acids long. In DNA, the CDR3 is TGCGCCAGCAGCCAAGGTAATAGACAGACTCTTAGGCCCCAGCATTTT. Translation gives CASSQGNRQTLRPQHF.

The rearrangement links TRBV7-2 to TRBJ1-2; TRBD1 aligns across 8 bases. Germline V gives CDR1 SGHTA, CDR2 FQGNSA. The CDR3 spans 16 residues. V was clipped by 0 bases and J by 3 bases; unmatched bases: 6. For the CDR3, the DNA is TGTGCCAGCAGCTTAGCCCCGGACAGGGCGGACTATGGCTACACCTTC. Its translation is CASSLAPDRADYGYTF.